This T cell receptor beta chain was obtained from a study of PD-1 blockade in mismatch repair-deficient tumors. Sequencing used immunoSEQ multiplex PCR; TCRdb keeps in-frame clones, though not all of them. The table includes approximately 60,000 clones, about nine tenths detected once. Germline V gives CDR1 SEHNR, CDR2 FQNEAQ (reference sequence). Unmatched junction bases numbered 12, after V lost 5 bases and J lost 6 bases. The length of the CDR3 is 16 residues. The sample here was peripheral blood, taken 52 weeks after starting pembrolizumab. The clonotype comes from an adult with mismatch repair-deficient cancer. This chain connects TRBV7-9 to TRBJ2-7; TRBD1 matches at 11 bases. For the CDR3, the DNA is TGTGCCAGCAGCCAAACTCGGACAGGGGGCGTCGGCGAGCAGTACTTC. The encoded protein is CASSQTRTGGVGEQYF.